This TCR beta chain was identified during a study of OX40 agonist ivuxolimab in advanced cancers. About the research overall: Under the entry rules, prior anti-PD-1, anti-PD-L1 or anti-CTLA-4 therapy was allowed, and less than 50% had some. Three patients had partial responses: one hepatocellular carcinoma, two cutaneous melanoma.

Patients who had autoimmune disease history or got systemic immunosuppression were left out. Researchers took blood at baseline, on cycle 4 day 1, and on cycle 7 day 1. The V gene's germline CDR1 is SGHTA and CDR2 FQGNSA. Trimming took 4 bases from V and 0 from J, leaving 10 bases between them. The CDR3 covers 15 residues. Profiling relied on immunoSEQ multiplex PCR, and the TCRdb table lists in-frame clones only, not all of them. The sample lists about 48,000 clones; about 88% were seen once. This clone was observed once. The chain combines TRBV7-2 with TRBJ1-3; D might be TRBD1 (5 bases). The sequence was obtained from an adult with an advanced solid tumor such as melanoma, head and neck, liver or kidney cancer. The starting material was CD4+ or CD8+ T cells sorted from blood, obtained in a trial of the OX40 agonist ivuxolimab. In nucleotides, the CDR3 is TGTGCCAGCAGCTACGACAGACTCTCTGGAAACACCATATATTTT. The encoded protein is CASSYDRLSGNTIYF.